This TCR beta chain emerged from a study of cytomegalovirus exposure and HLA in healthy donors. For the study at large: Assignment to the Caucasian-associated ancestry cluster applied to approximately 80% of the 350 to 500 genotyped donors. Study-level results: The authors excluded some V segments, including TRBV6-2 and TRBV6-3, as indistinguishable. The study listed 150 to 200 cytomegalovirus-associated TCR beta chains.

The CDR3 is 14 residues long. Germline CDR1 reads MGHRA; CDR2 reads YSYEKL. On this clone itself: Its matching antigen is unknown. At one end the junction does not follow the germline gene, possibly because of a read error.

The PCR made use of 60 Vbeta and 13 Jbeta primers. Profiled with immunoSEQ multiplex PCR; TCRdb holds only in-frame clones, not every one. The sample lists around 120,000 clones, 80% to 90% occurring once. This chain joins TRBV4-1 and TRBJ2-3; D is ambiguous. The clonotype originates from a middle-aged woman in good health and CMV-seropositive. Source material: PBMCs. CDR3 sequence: CASSQDVSTDTQYF. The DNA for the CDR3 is TGCGCCAGCAGCCAAGATGTGAGCACGGATACGCAGTATTTT.